This T cell receptor beta chain is from a study of response to subunit inactivated influenza vaccine. Study outcomes and limitations: Only a handful of new T cells, the authors suggested, are recruited with each seasonal influenza vaccination.

TCRdb independently ran MiXCR on the RT-PCR reads; one entry per CDR3 protein. This table has 600,000 to 850,000 distinct CDR3 sequences, around 15% appearing once. This clonotype has only a few counts. Its antigen is currently unknown. V lost 2 bases and J lost 0; bases outside the gene matches: 9. The CDR3 spans 17 residues. Germline-derived CDR1 and CDR2 are MNHEY and SVGEGT. The sample consisted of PBMCs from blood, taken 14 days before vaccination. The chain combines TRBV6-2 or TRBV6-3 with TRBJ2-7; 8 bases align to TRBD1. The origin of this receptor is a man over 45 who received an inactivated influenza vaccine. CDR3 coding DNA: TGTGCCAGCAGTTACAGGTTTCCCGGGACAGGCTCCTACGAGCAGTACTTC. This translates into CASSYRFPGTGSYEQYF.